The 4 T cell receptor beta chains reported below all come from one sample, sequenced in a study of T-cell reconstitution after alpha-beta-depleted transplantation in children. The library targeted TCRbeta and was prepared with unique molecular identifiers. MiXCR, applied by TCRdb to the PCR reads, yields one record per CDR3 protein. Counted here are fewer than 400,000 distinct CDR3 sequences, around 21% occurring once; the ten biggest clones make up about 3.8%. The specimen comprised PBMCs from the stem cell graft donor, sampled from the stem cell graft. The source is a human donor who donated a stem cell graft to a child with acute myeloid leukemia.

The V call is TRBV12-3 or TRBV12-4, the J call TRBJ2-1, with unresolved D. The V end was cut by 5 bases, the J end by 11 bases, with 13 bases between. This CDR3 region has 12 residues. CDR3 sequence: CASSAPLGQQFF. The CDR3 bases are TGTGCCAGCAGTGCTCCCCTCGGACAGCAGTTCTTC.

The chain recombines TRBV28 with TRBJ2-7, with a weak D call TRBD2 (5 bases). There are 15 residues in the CDR3. Germline V gives CDR1 MDHEN, CDR2 SYDVKM. V lost 5 bases and J 2 bases, leaving 16 bases between the germline ends. CDR3 loop: CASSPLPGNTYEQYF. CDR3 coding DNA: TGTGCCAGCAGTCCCCTTCCCGGGAACACCTACGAGCAGTACTTC.

The V gene is TRBV20-1, the J gene TRBJ2-7; 7 nucleotides match TRBD2. J gave up 3 bases and V 0 bases, and 11 bases lay outside the gene matches. Germline V lookup: CDR1 DFQATT, CDR2 SNEGSKA (reference sequence). The CDR3 is 16 residues long. DNA of the CDR3: TGCAGTGCTAGAGATTCGAGAGGAGCGGGAAGCTACGAGCAGTACTTC. Translation gives CSARDSRGAGSYEQYF.

J is TRBJ2-3 and V is TRBV13, with 8 positions matching TRBD1. Germline assignment: CDR1 PRHDT and CDR2 FYEKMQ (reference sequence). This CDR3 has 15 residues. The ends lost 5 bases at V and 6 bases at J; junction bases unmatched: 10. CDR3 sequence: CASSPWTGIMDTQYF. The CDR3 DNA is TGTGCCAGCAGCCCATGGACAGGGATAATGGATACGCAGTATTTT.